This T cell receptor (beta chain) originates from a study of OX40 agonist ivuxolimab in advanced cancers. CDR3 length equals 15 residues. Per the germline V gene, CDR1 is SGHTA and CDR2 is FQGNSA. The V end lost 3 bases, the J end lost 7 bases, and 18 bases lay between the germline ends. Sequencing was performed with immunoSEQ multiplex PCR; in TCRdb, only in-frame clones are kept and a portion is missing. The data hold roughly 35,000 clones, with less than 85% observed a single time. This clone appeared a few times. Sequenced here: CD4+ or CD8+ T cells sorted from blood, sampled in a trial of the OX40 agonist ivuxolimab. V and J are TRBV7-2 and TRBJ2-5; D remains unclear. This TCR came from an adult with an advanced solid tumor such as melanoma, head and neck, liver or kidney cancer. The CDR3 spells CASSLRGGSLRTQYF. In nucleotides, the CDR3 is TGTGCCAGCAGCTTGAGAGGTGGGTCCCTTAGGACCCAGTACTTC.